This record looks at one T cell receptor (beta chain) sequence and its context. Its antigen is not known. The data stem from a study of cytomegalovirus exposure and HLA in healthy donors. Overall study results and limits: With high specificity and sensitivity, the classifier reportedly diagnosed cytomegalovirus status. Investigators reported 164 TCR beta chains as tied to cytomegalovirus.

Trimming took 4 bases from V and 3 from J, leaving 15 bases between them. The CDR3 has 15 residues. Germline CDR1 is LGHNA and CDR2 is YSLEER. 60 Vbeta and 13 Jbeta primers were used in PCR. The assay was immunoSEQ multiplex PCR, and TCRdb's table has in-frame clones only and misses some. Found here are 55,000 to 65,000 clones, about four fifths of them singletons; the top ten hold 6.8%. The chain is built from TRBV4-3 and TRBJ1-2; possible D gene TRBD1, 6 bases. The source is a man aged 30-40 years in good health and CMV-seropositive. Sequenced material: PBMCs. Here the CDR3 reads CASSLDSRSDYGYTF. In DNA, the CDR3 is TGCGCCAGCAGCCTGGACAGCAGATCGGACTATGGCTACACCTTC.